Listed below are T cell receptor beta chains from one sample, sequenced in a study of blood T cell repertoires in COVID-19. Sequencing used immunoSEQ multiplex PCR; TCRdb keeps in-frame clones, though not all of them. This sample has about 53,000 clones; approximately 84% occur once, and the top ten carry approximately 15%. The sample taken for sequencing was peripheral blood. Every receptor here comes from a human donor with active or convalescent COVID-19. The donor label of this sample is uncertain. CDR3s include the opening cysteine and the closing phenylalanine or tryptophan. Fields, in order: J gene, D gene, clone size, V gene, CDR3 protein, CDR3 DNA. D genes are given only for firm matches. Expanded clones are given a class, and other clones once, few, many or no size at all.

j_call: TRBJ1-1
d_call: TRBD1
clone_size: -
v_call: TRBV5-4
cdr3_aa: CASSWTGGTEAFF
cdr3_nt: TGTGCCAGCAGTTGGACAGGGGGCACTGAAGCTTTCTTT

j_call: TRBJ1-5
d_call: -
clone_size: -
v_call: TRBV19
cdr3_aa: CASSIVGHAGGPQHF
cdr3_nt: TGTGCCAGTAGTATAGTGGGGCATGCCGGGGGGCCCCAGCATTTT

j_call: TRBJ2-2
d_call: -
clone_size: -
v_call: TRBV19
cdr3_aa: CASSMRREFTGELFF
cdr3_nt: TGTGCCAGTAGTATGAGACGGGAATTCACCGGGGAGCTGTTTTTT

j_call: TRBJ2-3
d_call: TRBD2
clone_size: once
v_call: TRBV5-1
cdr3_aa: CASSLWTSGRQGDTQYF
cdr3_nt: TGCGCCAGCAGCCTCTGGACTAGCGGGAGGCAGGGAGATACGCAGTATTTT

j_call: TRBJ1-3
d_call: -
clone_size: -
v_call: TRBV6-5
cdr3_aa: CASSSRQSGNTIYF
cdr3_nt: TGTGCCAGCAGCTCAAGACAGTCTGGAAACACCATATATTTT

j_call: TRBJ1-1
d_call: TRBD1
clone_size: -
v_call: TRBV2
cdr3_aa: CASSRQGMDTEAFF
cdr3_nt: TGTGCCAGCAGCCGACAGGGGATGGACACTGAAGCTTTCTTT

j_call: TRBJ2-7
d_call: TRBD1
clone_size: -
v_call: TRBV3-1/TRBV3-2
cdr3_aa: CASMPGQGLYEQYF
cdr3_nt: TGTGCCAGCATGCCGGGACAGGGTCTATACGAGCAGTACTTC

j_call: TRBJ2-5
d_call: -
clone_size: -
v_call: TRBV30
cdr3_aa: CAWSGRGKTQYF
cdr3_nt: TGTGCCTGGAGTGGACGCGGGAAGACCCAGTACTTC

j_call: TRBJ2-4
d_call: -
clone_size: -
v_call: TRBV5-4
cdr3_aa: CASSLTGENIQYF
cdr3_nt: TGTGCCAGCAGCTTGACAGGCGAGAACATTCAGTACTTC

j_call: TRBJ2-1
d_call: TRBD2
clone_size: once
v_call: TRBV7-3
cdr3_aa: CASSPSGIGSYNEQFF
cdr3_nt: TGTGCCAGCAGCCCCAGCGGGATAGGCTCCTACAATGAGCAGTTCTTC

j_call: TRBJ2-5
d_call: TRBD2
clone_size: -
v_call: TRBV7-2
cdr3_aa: CASSAGIGREETQYF
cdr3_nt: TGTGCCAGCAGCGCCGGTATCGGGAGGGAAGAGACCCAGTACTTC

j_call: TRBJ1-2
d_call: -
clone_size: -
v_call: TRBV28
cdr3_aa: CASSSPQGNYGYTF
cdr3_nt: TGTGCCAGCAGTTCCCCCCAGGGGAACTATGGCTACACCTTC

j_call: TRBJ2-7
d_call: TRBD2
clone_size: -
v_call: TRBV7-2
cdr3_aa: CASSYPGLAYEQYF
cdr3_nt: TGTGCCAGCAGCTACCCGGGACTAGCTTACGAGCAGTACTTC

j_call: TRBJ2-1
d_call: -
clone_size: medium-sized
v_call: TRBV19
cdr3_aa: CASRTGTSNNEQFF
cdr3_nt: TGTGCCAGTAGGACCGGGACTTCTAACAATGAGCAGTTCTTC

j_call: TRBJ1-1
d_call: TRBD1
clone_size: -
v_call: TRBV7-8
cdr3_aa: CASIRGVQGGVRSSEAFF
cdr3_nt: TGTGCCAGCATCAGAGGTGTACAGGGGGGGGTGAGGAGTAGTGAAGCTTTCTTT

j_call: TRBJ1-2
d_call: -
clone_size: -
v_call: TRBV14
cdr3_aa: CASSQASLGFDGYTF
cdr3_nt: TGTGCCAGCAGCCAAGCCTCTCTCGGTTTCGATGGCTACACCTTC

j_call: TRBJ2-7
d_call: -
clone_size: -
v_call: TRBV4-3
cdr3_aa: CASSQEQGYSYEQYF
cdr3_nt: TGCGCCAGCAGCCAGGAACAGGGATACTCCTACGAGCAGTACTTC

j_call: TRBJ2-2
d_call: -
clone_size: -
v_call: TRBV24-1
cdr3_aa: CATRSEYTGELFF
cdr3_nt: TGTGCCACCAGAAGTGAGTACACCGGGGAGCTGTTTTTT

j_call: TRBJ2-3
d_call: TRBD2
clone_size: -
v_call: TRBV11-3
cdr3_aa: CASSLDGNLAGADTQYF
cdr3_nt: TGTGCCAGCAGCTTAGACGGTAACCTAGCGGGAGCGGATACGCAGTATTTT

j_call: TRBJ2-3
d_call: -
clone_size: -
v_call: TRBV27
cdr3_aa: CASSPQGRVTDTQYF
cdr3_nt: TGTGCCAGCAGTCCACAGGGTAGGGTCACAGATACGCAGTATTTT

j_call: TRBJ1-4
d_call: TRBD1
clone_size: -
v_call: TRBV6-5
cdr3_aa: CASSPDRGGEKLFF
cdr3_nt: TGTGCCAGCAGTCCTGACAGGGGTGGTGAAAAACTGTTTTTT

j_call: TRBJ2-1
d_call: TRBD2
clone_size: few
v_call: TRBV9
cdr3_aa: CASSVVPSGSSGEQFF
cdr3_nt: TGTGCCAGCAGCGTAGTCCCTAGCGGGAGTTCCGGCGAGCAGTTCTTC

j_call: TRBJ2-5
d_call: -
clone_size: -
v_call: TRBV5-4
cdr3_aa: CASSNQGLETQYF
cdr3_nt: TGTGCCAGCAGCAACCAGGGGTTGGAGACCCAGTACTTC

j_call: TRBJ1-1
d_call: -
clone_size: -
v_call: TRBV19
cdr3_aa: CASNSRDTEAFF
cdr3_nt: TGTGCCAGTAATTCCCGGGACACTGAAGCTTTCTTT

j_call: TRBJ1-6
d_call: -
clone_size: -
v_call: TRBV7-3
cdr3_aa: CASSLSQGGPLHF
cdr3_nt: TGTGCCAGCAGCTTAAGCCAGGGTGGACCCCTCCACTTT

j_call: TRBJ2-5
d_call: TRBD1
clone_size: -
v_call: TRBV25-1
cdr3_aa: CASSHTQGTETQYF
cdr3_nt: TGTGCCAGCAGTCACACACAGGGGACAGAGACCCAGTACTTC

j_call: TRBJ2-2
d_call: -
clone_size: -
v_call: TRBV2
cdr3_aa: CASSVRGGELFF
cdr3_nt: TGTGCCAGCAGTGTGCGCGGCGGGGAGCTGTTTTTT

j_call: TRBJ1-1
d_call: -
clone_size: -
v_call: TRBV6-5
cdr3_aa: CASSPWGGEAFF
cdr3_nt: TGTGCCAGCAGTCCTTGGGGGGGGGAAGCTTTCTTT

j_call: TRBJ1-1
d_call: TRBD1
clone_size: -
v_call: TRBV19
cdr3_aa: CASTSSGDSRVYTEAFF
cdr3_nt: TGTGCCAGTACATCTTCCGGGGACAGCCGGGTGTACACTGAAGCTTTCTTT

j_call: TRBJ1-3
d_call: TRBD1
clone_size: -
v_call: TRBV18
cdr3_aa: CASSPPGQGANSGNTIYF
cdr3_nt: TGTGCCAGCTCACCACCGGGACAGGGAGCCAACTCTGGAAACACCATATATTTT

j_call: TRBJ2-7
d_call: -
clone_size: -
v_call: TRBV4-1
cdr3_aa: CASSRVGRDPYEQYF
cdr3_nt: TGCGCCAGCAGCCGGGTCGGCAGGGATCCCTACGAGCAGTACTTC

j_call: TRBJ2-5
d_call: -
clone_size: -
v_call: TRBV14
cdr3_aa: CASSQDGQPAQTQYF
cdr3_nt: TGTGCCAGCAGCCAAGATGGGCAACCTGCGCAGACCCAGTACTTC

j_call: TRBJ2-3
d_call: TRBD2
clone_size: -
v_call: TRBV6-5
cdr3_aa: CASRLIAGRADTQYF
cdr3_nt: TGTGCCAGCAGGCTCATAGCGGGACGGGCAGATACGCAGTATTTT

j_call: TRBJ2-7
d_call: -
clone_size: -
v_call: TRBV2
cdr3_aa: CASSTGFVLSYEQYF
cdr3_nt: TGTGCCAGCAGTACAGGTTTCGTTCTCTCCTACGAGCAGTACTTC

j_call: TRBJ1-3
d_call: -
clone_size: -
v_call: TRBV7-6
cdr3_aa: CASSLAPGSGNTIYF
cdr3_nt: TGTGCCAGCAGCTTAGCGCCCGGCTCTGGAAACACCATATATTTT

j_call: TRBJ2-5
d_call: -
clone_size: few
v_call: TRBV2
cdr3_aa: CASSYGGRQETQYF
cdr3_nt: TGTGCCAGCAGTTACGGGGGAAGACAAGAGACCCAGTACTTC

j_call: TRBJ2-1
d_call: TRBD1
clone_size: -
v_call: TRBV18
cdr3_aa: CASSPGTGNNEQFF
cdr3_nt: TGTGCCAGCTCACCAGGGACAGGGAACAATGAGCAGTTCTTC

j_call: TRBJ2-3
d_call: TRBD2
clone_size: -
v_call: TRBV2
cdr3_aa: CASRLTSGKGYTQYF
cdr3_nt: TGTGCCAGCAGATTGACTAGCGGGAAGGGTTATACGCAGTATTTT

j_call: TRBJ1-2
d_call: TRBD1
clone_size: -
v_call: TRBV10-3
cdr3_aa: CAISEPRGVNYGYTF
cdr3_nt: TGTGCCATCAGTGAGCCCAGGGGGGTTAACTATGGCTACACCTTC

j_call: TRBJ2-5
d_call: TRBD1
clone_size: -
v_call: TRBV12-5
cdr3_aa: CASGLRQTGAGETQYF
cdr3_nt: TGTGCTAGTGGTCTCCGCCAAACAGGGGCTGGAGAGACCCAGTACTTC

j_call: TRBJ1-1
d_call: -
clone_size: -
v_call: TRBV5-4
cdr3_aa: CASSLEVPGTEAFF
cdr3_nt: TGTGCCAGCAGCTTGGAGGTCCCCGGGACTGAAGCTTTCTTT

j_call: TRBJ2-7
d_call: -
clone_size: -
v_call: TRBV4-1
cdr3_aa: CASSQGRESSYEQYF
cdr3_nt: TGCGCCAGCAGCCAAGGGAGGGAGAGCTCCTACGAGCAGTACTTC

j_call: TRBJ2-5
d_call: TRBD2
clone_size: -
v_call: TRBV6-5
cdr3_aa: CASLLGSGSTETQYF
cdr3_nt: TGTGCCAGCCTTTTAGGTAGCGGGAGTACGGAGACCCAGTACTTC

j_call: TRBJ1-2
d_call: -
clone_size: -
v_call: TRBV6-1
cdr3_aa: CASRPPDGDYGYTF
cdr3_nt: TGTGCCAGCAGACCCCCGGACGGGGACTATGGCTACACCTTC

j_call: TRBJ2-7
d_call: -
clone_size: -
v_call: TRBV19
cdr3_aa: CASSDSLYEQYF
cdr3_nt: TGTGCCAGTAGCGACAGCCTCTACGAGCAGTACTTC

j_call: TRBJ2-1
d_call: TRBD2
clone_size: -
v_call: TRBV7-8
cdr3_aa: CASSQSSGTYNEQFF
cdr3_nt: TGTGCCAGCAGCCAGTCTAGCGGGACCTACAATGAGCAGTTCTTC

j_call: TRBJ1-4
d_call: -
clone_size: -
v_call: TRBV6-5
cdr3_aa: CASSNAGLHEKLFF
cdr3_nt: TGTGCCAGCAGTAACGCCGGGTTGCATGAAAAACTGTTTTTT

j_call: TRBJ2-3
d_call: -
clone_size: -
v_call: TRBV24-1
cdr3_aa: CATSERGSLDTQYF
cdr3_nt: TGTGCCACCAGTGAAAGGGGGTCTTTAGATACGCAGTATTTT

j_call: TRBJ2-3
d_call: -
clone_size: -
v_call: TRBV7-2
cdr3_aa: CASSQGLSTDTQYF
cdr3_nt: TGTGCCAGCAGCCAAGGACTTAGCACAGATACGCAGTATTTT

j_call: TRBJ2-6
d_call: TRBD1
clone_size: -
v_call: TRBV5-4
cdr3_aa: CASSIGQVVSGANVLTF
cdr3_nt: TGTGCCAGCAGCATAGGACAGGTTGTCTCTGGGGCCAACGTCCTGACTTTC

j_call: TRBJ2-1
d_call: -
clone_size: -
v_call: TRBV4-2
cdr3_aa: CASSLTGVGNEQFF
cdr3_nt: TGTGCCAGCAGCCTAACCGGGGTAGGGAATGAGCAGTTCTTC

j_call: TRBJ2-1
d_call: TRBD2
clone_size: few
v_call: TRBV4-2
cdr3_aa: CASRREMAGAYNEQFF
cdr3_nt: TGTGCCAGCAGGAGGGAGATGGCGGGAGCCTACAATGAGCAGTTCTTC

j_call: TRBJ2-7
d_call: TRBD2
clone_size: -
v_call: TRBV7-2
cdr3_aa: CASSFLGLAGGISYEQYF
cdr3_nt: TGTGCCAGCAGCTTCCTTGGACTAGCGGGAGGTATCTCCTACGAGCAGTACTTC

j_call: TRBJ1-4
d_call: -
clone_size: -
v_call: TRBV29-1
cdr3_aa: CSVHSGATNEKLFF
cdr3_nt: TGCAGCGTTCATTCAGGGGCAACTAATGAAAAACTGTTTTTT

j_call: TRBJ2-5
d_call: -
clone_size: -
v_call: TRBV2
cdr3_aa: CASSDGMGGFQETQYF
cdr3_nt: TGTGCCAGCAGTGACGGGATGGGGGGATTCCAAGAGACCCAGTACTTC

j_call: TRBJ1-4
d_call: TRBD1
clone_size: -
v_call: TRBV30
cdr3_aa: CAWSVEGQLNEKLFF
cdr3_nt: TGTGCCTGGAGTGTCGAGGGACAGTTGAATGAAAAACTGTTTTTT

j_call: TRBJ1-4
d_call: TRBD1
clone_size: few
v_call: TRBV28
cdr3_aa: CASRRQGPREKLFF
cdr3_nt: TGTGCCAGCAGACGACAGGGTCCTCGGGAAAAACTGTTTTTT

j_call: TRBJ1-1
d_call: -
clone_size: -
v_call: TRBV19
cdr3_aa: CASSVQGPGTEAFF
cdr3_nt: TGTGCCAGTAGTGTACAGGGTCCGGGGACTGAAGCTTTCTTT

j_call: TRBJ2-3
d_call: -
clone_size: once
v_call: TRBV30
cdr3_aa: CAWRVGGTSTDTQYF
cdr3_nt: TGTGCCTGGAGAGTCGGCGGGACTAGCACAGATACGCAGTATTTT